What follows is one T cell receptor beta chain and its context. What it binds is not known. This sample is part of a study of PD-1 blockade in classical Hodgkin lymphoma. Germline V gene data show CDR1 as KGHSH and CDR2 as LQKENI. V was shortened by 2 bases and J by 5 bases, with 13 bases between the two germline ends. The CDR3 consists of 15 residues. All patients experienced relapse after autologous stem cell transplantation, and brentuximab vedotin exposure was variable. The study, taken as a whole, reports: CD4+ TCR diversity, unlike CD8+, climbed significantly by C4D1. Those achieving complete response showed baseline diversity like newly diagnosed patients.

Some clones are missing from TCRdb's copy, which holds only in-frame ones; the method was immunoSEQ multiplex PCR. The sample records about 36,000 clones, 60% to 80% being singletons. The sequenced sample was peripheral blood mononuclear cells (PBMCs), obtained before the second cycle of nivolumab. This chain links TRBV18 with TRBJ1-3, with a possible D match to TRBD1 (5 bases). The sequence was collected from a human donor with classical Hodgkin lymphoma. The CDR3: CASSPGGHNRNTIYF. CDR3 nucleotides: TGTGCCAGCTCACCAGGAGGACACAACCGAAACACCATATATTTT. The complete variable domain, with remaining parts taken from reference TRBV18 and TRBJ1-3, reads NAGVMQNPRHLVRRRGQEARLRCSPMKGHSHVYWYRQLPEEGLKFMVYLQKENIIDESGMPKERFSAEFPKEGPSILRIQQVVRGDSAAYFCASSPGGHNRNTIYFGEGSWLTVV.